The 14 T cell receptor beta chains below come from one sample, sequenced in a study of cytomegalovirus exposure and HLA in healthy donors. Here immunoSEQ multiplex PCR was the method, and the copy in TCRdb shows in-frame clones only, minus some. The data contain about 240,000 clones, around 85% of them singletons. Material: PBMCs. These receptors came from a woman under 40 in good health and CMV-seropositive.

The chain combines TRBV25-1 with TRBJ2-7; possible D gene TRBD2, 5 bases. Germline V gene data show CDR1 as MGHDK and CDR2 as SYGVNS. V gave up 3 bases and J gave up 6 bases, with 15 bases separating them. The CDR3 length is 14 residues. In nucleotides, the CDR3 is TGTGCCAGCAGTGATTTTGGACTCCAAAGCGAGCAGTACTTC. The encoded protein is CASSDFGLQSEQYF.

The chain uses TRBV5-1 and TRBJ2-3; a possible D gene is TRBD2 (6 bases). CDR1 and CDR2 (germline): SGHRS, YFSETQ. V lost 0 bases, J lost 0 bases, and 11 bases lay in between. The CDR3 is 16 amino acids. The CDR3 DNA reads TGCGCCAGCAGCTTGGTGGGTAGCGGCAGCACAGATACGCAGTATTTT. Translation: CASSLVGSGSTDTQYF.

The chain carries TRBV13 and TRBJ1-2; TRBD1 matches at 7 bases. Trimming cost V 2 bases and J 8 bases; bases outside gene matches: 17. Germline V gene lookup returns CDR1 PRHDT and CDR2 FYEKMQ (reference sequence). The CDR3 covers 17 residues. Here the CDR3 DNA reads TGTGCCAGCAGCTTACTGTCGAGGGACAGCTATTTCCGGGGCTACACCTTC. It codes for CASSLLSRDSYFRGYTF.

The CDR3 DNA sequence: TGTGCCAGCAGCCGGGAGGTGAAAAAGGGGCCCCAGCATTTT. Translating gives CASSREVKKGPQHF. V usage is TRBV5-5 and J usage is TRBJ1-5; D not resolved. Between the trimmed V and J ends, which lost 4 bases and 9 bases, there was a span of 17 bases. Germline V CDR1 and CDR2: SGHKS, YYEKEE (reference sequence). This CDR3 contains 14 residues.

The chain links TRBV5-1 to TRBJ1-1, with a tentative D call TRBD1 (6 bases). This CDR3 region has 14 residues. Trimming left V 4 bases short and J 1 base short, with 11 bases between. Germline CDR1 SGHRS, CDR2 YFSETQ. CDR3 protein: CASSTGQPNTEAFF. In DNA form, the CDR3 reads TGCGCCAGCAGCACTGGACAGCCGAACACTGAAGCTTTCTTT.

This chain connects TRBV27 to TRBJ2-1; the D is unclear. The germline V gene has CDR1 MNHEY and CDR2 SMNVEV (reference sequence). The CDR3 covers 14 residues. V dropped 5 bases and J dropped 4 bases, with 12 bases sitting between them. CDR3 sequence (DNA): TGTGCCAGCAGTCGACCCGACTTGTACAATGAGCAGTTCTTC. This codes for CASSRPDLYNEQFF.

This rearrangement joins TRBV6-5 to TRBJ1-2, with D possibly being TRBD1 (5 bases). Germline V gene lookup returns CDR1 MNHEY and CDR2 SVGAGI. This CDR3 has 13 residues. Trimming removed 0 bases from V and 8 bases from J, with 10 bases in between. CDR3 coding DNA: TGTGCCAGCAGTTACTCTGGGGCGCGGGGCTACACCTTC. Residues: CASSYSGARGYTF.

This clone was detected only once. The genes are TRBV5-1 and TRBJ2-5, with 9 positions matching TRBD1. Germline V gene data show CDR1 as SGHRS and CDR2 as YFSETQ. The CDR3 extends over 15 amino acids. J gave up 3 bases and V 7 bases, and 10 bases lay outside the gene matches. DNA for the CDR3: TGCGCCAGCTCCCGTCCGGGACAGGGCGAAGAGACCCAGTACTTC. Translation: CASSRPGQGEETQYF. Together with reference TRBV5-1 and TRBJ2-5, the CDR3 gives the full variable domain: KAGVTQTPRYLIKTRGQQVTLSCSPISGHRSVSWYQQTPGQGLQFLFEYFSETQRNKGNFPGRFSGRQFSNSRSEMNVSTLELGDSALYLCASSRPGQGEETQYFGPGTRLLVL.

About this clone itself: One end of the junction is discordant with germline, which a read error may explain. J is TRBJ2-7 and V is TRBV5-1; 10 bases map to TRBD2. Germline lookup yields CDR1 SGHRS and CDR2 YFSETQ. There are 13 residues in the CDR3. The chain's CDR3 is CASRAGGSSEQYF. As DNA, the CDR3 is TGCGCCAGCAGAGCGGGAGGGTCCTCCGAGCAGTACTTC.

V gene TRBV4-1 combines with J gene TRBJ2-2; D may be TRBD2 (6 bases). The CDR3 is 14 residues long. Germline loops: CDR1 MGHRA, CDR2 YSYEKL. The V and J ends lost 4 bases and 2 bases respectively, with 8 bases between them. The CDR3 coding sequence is TGCGCCAGCAGCCCGGGACTTAACACCGGGGAGCTGTTTTTT. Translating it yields CASSPGLNTGELFF.

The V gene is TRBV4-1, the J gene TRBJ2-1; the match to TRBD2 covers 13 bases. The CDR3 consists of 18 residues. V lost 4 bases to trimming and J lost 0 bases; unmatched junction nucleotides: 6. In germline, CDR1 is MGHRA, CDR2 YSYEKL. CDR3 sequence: CASSLGLAGMSSYNEQFF. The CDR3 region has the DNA TGCGCCAGCAGCCTGGGACTAGCGGGAATGAGCTCCTACAATGAGCAGTTCTTC.

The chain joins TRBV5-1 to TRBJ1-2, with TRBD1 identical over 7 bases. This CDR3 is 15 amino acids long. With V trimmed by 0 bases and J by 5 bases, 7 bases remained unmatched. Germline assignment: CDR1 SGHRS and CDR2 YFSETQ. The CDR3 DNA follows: TGCGCCAGCAGCTTGGAAGGGACAGCCACGTATGGCTACACCTTC. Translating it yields CASSLEGTATYGYTF.

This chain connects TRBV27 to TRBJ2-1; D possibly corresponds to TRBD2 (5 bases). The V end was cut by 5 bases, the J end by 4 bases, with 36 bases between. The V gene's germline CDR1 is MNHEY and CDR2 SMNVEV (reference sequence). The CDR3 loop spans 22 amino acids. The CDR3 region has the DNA TGTGCCAGCAGTCAGGCCAGATTACGGGGAAAGAGAGCTAATTGGGGTTACAATGAGCAGTTCTTC. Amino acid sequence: CASSQARLRGKRANWGYNEQFF.

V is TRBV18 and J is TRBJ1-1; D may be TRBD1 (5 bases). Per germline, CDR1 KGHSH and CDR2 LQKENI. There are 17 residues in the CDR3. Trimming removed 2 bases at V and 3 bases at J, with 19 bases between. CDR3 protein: CASSPAQRSGLDTEAFF. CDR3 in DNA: TGTGCCAGCTCACCAGCACAGAGATCAGGGTTGGACACTGAAGCTTTCTTT.